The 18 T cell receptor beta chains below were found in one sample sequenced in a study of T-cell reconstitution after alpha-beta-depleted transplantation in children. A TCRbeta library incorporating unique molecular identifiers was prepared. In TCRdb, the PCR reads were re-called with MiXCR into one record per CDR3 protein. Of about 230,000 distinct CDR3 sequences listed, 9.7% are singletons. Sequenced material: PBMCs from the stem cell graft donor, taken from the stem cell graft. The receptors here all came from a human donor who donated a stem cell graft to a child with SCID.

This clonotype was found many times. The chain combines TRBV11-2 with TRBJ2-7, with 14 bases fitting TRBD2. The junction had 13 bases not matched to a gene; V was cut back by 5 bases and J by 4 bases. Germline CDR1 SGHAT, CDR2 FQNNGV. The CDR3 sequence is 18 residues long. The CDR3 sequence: CASSIGRSGLAGEYEQYF. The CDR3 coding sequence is TGTGCCAGCAGCATAGGCCGCTCGGGACTAGCGGGGGAGTACGAGCAGTACTTC. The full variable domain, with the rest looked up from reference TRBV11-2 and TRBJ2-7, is EAGVAQSPRYKIIEKRQSVAFWCNPISGHATLYWYQQILGQGPKLLIQFQNNGVVDDSQLPKDRFSAERLKGVDSTLKIQPAKLEDSAVYLCASSIGRSGLAGEYEQYFGPGTRLTVT.

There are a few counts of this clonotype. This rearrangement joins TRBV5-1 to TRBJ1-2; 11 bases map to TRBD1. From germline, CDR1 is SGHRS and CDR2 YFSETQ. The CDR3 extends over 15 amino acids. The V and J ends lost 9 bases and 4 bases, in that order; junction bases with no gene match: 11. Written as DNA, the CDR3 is TGCGCCACCCGTTCCGGGACAGGGGGTTTCTATGGCTACACCTTC. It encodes CATRSGTGGFYGYTF. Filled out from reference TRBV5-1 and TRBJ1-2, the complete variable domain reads KAGVTQTPRYLIKTRGQQVTLSCSPISGHRSVSWYQQTPGQGLQFLFEYFSETQRNKGNFPGRFSGRQFSNSRSEMNVSTLELGDSALYLCATRSGTGGFYGYTFGSGTRLTVV.

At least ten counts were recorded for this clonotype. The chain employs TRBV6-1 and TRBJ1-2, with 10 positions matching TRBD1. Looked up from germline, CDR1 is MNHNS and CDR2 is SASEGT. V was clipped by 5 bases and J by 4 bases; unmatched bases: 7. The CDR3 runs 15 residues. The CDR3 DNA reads TGTGCCAGCAGTCTCCGGGACAGGGGATTCTATGGCTACACCTTC. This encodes CASSLRDRGFYGYTF.

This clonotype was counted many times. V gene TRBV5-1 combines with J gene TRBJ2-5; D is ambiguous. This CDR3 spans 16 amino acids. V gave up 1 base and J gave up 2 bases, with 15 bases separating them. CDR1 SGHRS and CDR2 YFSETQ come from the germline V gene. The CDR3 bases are TGCGCCAGCAGCTTGCCGACGACCCAAATTCAAGAGACCCAGTACTTC. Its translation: CASSLPTTQIQETQYF.

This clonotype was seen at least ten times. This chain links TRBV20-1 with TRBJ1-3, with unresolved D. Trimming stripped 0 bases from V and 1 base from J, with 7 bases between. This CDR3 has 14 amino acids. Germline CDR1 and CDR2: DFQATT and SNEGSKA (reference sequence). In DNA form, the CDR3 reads TGCAGTGCTAGAGATTTCCGGTCTGGAAACACCATATATTTT. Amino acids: CSARDFRSGNTIYF.

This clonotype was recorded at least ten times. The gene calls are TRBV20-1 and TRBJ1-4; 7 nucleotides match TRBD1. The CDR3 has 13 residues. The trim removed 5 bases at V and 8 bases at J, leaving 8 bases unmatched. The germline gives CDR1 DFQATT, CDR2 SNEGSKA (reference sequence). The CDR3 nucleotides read TGCAGTGCTCCCAAGACAGGGATCGAAAAACTGTTTTTT. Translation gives CSAPKTGIEKLFF.

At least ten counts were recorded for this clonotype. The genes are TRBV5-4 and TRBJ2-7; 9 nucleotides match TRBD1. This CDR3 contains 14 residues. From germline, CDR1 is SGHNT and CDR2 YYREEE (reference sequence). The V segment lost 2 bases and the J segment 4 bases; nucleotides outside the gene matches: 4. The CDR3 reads CASSFTGGRYEQYF. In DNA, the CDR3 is TGTGCCAGCAGCTTTACAGGGGGCCGGTACGAGCAGTACTTC. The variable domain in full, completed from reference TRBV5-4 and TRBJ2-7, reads ETGVTQSPTHLIKTRGQQVTLRCSSQSGHNTVSWYQQALGQGPQFIFQYYREEENGRGNFPPRFSGLQFPNYSSELNVNALELDDSALYLCASSFTGGRYEQYFGPGTRLTVT.

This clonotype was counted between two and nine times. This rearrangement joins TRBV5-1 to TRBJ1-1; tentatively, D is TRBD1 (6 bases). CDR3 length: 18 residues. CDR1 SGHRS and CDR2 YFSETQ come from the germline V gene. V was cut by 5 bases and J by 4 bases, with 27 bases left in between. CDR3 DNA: TGCGCCAGCAGACCTCAGACAGGTTCTCTAAATCACGGCACTGAAGCTTTCTTT. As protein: CASRPQTGSLNHGTEAFF.

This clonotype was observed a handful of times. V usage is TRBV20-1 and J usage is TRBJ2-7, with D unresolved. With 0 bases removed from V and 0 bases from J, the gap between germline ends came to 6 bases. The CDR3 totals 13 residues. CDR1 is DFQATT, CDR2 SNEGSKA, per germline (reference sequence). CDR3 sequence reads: CSARDPNSYEQYF. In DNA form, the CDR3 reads TGCAGTGCTAGAGATCCAAACTCCTACGAGCAGTACTTC.

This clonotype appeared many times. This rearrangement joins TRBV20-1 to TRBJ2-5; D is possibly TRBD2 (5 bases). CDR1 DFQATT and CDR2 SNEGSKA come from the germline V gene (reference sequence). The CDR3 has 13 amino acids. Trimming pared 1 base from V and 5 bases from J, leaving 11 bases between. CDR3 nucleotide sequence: TGCAGTGCTAGAGGGGAGCCGGGGGAGACCCAGTACTTC. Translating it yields CSARGEPGETQYF.

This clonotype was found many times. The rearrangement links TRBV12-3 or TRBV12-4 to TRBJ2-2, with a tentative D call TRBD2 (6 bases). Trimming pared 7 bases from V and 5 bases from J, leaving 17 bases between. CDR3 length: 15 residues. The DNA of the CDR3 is TGTGCCAGCACCCCCGGCTACCGGGGGACCGGGGAGCTGTTTTTT. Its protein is CASTPGYRGTGELFF.

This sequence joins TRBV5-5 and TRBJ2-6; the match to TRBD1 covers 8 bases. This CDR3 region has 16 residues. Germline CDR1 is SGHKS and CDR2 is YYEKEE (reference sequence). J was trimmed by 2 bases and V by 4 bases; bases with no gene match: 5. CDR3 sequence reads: CASSPKTGAGANVLTF. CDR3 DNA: TGTGCCAGCAGCCCTAAGACAGGGGCTGGGGCCAACGTCCTGACTTTC.

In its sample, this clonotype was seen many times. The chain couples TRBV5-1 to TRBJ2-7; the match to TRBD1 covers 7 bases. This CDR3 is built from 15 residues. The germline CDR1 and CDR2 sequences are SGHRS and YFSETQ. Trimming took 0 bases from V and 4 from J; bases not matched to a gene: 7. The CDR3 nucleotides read TGCGCCAGCAGCTTGGGGACGGGACAGCAGTACGAGCAGTACTTC. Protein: CASSLGTGQQYEQYF.

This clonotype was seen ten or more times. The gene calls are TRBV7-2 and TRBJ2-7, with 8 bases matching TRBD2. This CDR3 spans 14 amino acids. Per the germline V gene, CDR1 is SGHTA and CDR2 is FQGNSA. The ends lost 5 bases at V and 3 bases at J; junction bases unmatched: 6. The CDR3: CASSVSGAYYEQYF. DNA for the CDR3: TGTGCCAGCAGCGTTAGCGGGGCCTACTACGAGCAGTACTTC.

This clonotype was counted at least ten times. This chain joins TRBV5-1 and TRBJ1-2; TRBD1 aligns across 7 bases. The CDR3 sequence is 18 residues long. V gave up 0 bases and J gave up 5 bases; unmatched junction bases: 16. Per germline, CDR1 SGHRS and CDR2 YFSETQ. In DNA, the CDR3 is TGCGCCAGCAGCTTGGCCACCTCCAATAACAGGGGTGGTTATGGCTACACCTTC. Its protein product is CASSLATSNNRGGYGYTF.

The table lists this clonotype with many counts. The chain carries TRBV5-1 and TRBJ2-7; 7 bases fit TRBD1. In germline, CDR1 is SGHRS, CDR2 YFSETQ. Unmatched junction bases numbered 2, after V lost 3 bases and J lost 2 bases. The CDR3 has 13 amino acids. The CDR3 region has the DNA TGCGCCAGCAGCTGGGACAGAACCTACGAGCAGTACTTC. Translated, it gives CASSWDRTYEQYF.

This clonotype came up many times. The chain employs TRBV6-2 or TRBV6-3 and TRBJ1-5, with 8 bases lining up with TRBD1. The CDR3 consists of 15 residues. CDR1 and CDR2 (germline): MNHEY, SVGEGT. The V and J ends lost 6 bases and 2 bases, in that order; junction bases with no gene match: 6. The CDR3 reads CASSRQGMGNQPQHF. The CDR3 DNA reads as TGTGCCAGCAGCAGACAGGGGATGGGCAATCAGCCCCAGCATTTT.

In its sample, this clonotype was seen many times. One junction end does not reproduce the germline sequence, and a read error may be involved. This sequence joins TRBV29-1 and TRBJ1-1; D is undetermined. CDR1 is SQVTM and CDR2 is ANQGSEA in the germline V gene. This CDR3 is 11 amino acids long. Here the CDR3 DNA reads TGCAGCGCACAAGGGAACGCTGAAGCTTTCTTT. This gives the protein CSAQGNAEAFF.